Shown below are 29 T cell receptor beta chains from a single sample sequenced in a study of CD8+ T cells in alopecia areata. Treatment noted: oral pan-JAK inhibitor, 5-10 mg twice daily. Alopecia areata patients gave lesional scalp punch biopsies and peripheral blood samples. Extracted RNA was reverse transcribed, and the resulting cDNA served as sequencing template. Assay used: immunoSEQ multiplex PCR; TCRdb lists only in-frame clones, some missing. The sample contains approximately 4,300 clones, 69% of which appear only once. The source was skin, collected at week 24, from a patient treated with tofacitinib. Receptors originate from a human donor with alopecia areata.

This chain connects TRBV7-2 to TRBJ1-2; 11 positions agree with TRBD1. Germline V gene data show CDR1 as SGHTA and CDR2 as FQGNSA. The CDR3 extends over 15 amino acids. J gave up 7 bases and V 5 bases, and 9 bases lay outside the gene matches. The CDR3 spells CASSRSGQGGSGYTF. CDR3 nucleotides: TGTGCCAGCAGCCGATCGGGACAGGGGGGAAGTGGCTACACCTTC.

This chain connects TRBV7-9 to TRBJ2-7; 11 bases map to TRBD1. The CDR3 is 15 amino acids. With V trimmed by 7 bases and J by 7 bases, 12 bases remained unmatched. Germline-derived CDR1 and CDR2 are SEHNR and FQNEAQ (reference sequence). The DNA for the CDR3 is TGTGCCAGCAACAAACGTAGGGACAGGGGGGATGAGCAGTACTTC. It is translated as CASNKRRDRGDEQYF. Filled out from reference TRBV7-9 and TRBJ2-7, the complete variable domain reads DTGVSQNPRHKITKRGQNVTFRCDPISEHNRLYWYRQTLGQGPEFLTYFQNEAQLEKSRLLSDRFSAERPKGSFSTLEIQRTEQGDSAMYLCASNKRRDRGDEQYFGPGTRLTVT.

The chain has TRBV5-4 and TRBJ1-1; TRBD1 agrees at 7 bases. Germline assignment: CDR1 SGHNT and CDR2 YYREEE (reference sequence). With 2 bases clipped from V and 0 bases from J, the junction kept 4 bases outside the gene matches. The CDR3 has 15 amino acids. This CDR3 reads CASSFGGQLNTEAFF. The CDR3 coding sequence is TGTGCCAGCAGCTTTGGGGGACAGTTGAACACTGAAGCTTTCTTT. Using reference TRBV5-4 and TRBJ1-1 for the parts outside the CDR3, the full variable domain is ETGVTQSPTHLIKTRGQQVTLRCSSQSGHNTVSWYQQALGQGPQFIFQYYREEENGRGNFPPRFSGLQFPNYSSELNVNALELDDSALYLCASSFGGQLNTEAFFGQGTRLTVV.

This chain uses TRBV19 with TRBJ1-1; perhaps TRBD1 as D (5 bases). This CDR3 region has 12 residues. Germline assignment: CDR1 LNHDA and CDR2 SQIVND (reference sequence). The ends were cut back, 6 bases at V and 7 bases at J, with 12 bases in the middle. The CDR3 DNA reads as TGTGCCAGTAGAAAACCGGGACGTGAAGCTTTCTTT. Translated: CASRKPGREAFF.

This clone was counted a few times. Written as DNA, the CDR3 is TGTGCCAGCAGCTTGGAGACAGGGGCGTATCAGCCCCAGCATTTT. Translating gives CASSLETGAYQPQHF. V gene TRBV5-5 combines with J gene TRBJ1-5, with 8 bases lining up with TRBD1. The ends lost 0 bases at V and 5 bases at J; junction bases unmatched: 4. CDR1 is SGHKS and CDR2 is YYEKEE in the germline V gene (reference sequence). This CDR3 has 15 residues.

This rearrangement joins TRBV19 to TRBJ2-2; no clear D. The V gene lost 7 bases and the J gene lost 4 bases, with 10 bases spanning the gap. The CDR3 runs to 13 residues. The germline gives CDR1 LNHDA, CDR2 SQIVND (reference sequence). In nucleotides, the CDR3 is TGTGCCAGTAAGGGTATTGCCACCGGGGAGCTGTTTTTT. Protein sequence: CASKGIATGELFF.

This sequence joins TRBV7-2 and TRBJ2-6; D possibly corresponds to TRBD2 (5 bases). Germline CDR1 SGHTA, CDR2 FQGNSA. The CDR3 has 18 residues. V lost 3 bases to trimming and J lost 5 bases, with 20 bases between them. CDR3 DNA sequence: TGTGCCAGCAGCTTTCATGGGAGACGACAAAGTCGGGCCAACGTCCTGACTTTC. It translates to CASSFHGRRQSRANVLTF.

This clone was seen a few times. The chain couples TRBV6-1 to TRBJ2-3; possibly TRBD1 for D (6 bases). The length of the CDR3 is 13 residues. V gave up 8 bases and J gave up 4 bases, with 13 bases separating them. CDR1 is MNHNS and CDR2 is SASEGT in the germline V gene. The CDR3 nucleotides read TGTGCCAGCCGTACAGGGTGGCCAGATACGCAGTATTTT. Protein product: CASRTGWPDTQYF.

V gene TRBV19 combines with J gene TRBJ1-1, with D hard to call. CDR3 length: 13 residues. The V and J ends lost 3 bases and 5 bases respectively, with 10 bases between them. The germline CDR1 and CDR2 sequences are LNHDA and SQIVND (reference sequence). Here the CDR3 reads CASSIVSGTEAFF. For the CDR3, the DNA is TGTGCCAGTAGTATTGTCTCGGGAACTGAAGCTTTCTTT.

V gene TRBV4-2 combines with J gene TRBJ1-5; 12 bases align to TRBD1. The J segment lost 1 base and the V segment lost 1 base, leaving 17 bases of the junction unmatched. The germline V gene has CDR1 LGHNA and CDR2 YNFKEQ. This CDR3 has 22 amino acids. CDR3 sequence (DNA): TGTGCCAGCAGCCAAGCCTTTCCGGGACAGGGGGCAGGGGTAGGAAGCAATCAGCCCCAGCATTTT. Amino acid sequence: CASSQAFPGQGAGVGSNQPQHF.

This chain joins TRBV29-1 and TRBJ1-2; 8 bases are shared with TRBD1. The ends lost 6 bases at V and 0 bases at J; junction bases unmatched: 6. Looked up from germline, CDR1 is SQVTM and CDR2 is ANQGSEA. The CDR3 runs 14 residues. The DNA for the CDR3 is TGCAGCGTCACGGACAGGGTGGCTAACTATGGCTACACCTTC. It yields the protein CSVTDRVANYGYTF.

The genes are TRBV4-2 and TRBJ2-7; D is perhaps TRBD1 or TRBD2 (5 bases each). Germline CDR1 and CDR2: LGHNA and YNFKEQ. The CDR3 length is 15 residues. The V and J ends lost 1 base and 6 bases respectively, with 16 bases between them. DNA for the CDR3: TGTGCCAGCAGCCAAGGTTATCTAGGGACGCGCGAGCAGTACTTC. This translates into CASSQGYLGTREQYF.

The J gene is TRBJ2-2, the V gene TRBV6-6; D remains ambiguous. This CDR3 is built from 11 residues. From germline, CDR1 is MNHNY and CDR2 SVGAGI (reference sequence). Trimming removed 2 bases at V and 8 bases at J, with 3 bases between. The CDR3 loop reads CASSYHGELFF. The CDR3 DNA reads TGTGCCAGCAGTTACCATGGGGAGCTGTTTTTT.

The CDR3 DNA reads as TGTGCCATCAGTGAGTCAATAACAGAGTATGGCTACACCTTC. Its translation: CAISESITEYGYTF. The chain carries TRBV10-3 and TRBJ1-2; D uncertain. The CDR3 totals 14 residues. V was cut by 0 bases and J by 5 bases, with 10 bases left in between. Per germline, CDR1 ENHRY and CDR2 SYGVKD.

The rearrangement links TRBV5-1 to TRBJ2-7; 9 positions match TRBD1. CDR3 length: 14 residues. Germline V gives CDR1 SGHRS, CDR2 YFSETQ. V dropped 4 bases and J dropped 6; count of bases not matched to a gene: 8. CDR3 amino acids: CASSPPGQGREQYF. DNA for the CDR3: TGCGCCAGCAGCCCCCCGGGACAGGGCCGCGAGCAGTACTTC.

The gene calls are TRBV4-1 and TRBJ2-7; weak D call: TRBD1 (6 bases). This CDR3 has 13 residues. V was cut by 4 bases and J by 0 bases, with 7 bases left in between. Germline V gene lookup returns CDR1 MGHRA and CDR2 YSYEKL. The CDR3 reads CASSRDTSYEQYF. CDR3 DNA: TGCGCCAGCAGCCGGGACACCTCCTACGAGCAGTACTTC.

The chain links TRBV30 to TRBJ2-5; 11 nucleotides agree with TRBD1. TRBJ2-7 explains the end of the DNA better; the J call may be wrong. The germline V gene has CDR1 GTSNPN and CDR2 SVGIG (reference sequence). CDR3 length equals 15 residues. The CDR3 DNA follows: TGTGCCTGGAGTGTAGGACAGGGGGCGTCCTACGAGCAGTACTTC. It encodes CAWSVGQGASYEQYF.

This clone was detected only once. The CDR3 DNA reads TGTGCCAGCAGCGTAGGCACTAGCGGGTATACGCAGTATTTT. This translates into CASSVGTSGYTQYF. The chain joins TRBV9 to TRBJ2-3, with 9 positions matching TRBD2. This CDR3 is 14 amino acids long. J gave up 7 bases and V 0 bases, and 3 bases lay outside the gene matches. Germline CDR1 and CDR2: SGDLS and YYNGEE.

The genes are TRBV19 and TRBJ1-6, with D unclear. The CDR3 consists of 15 residues. V lost 3 bases, J lost 6 bases, and 12 bases lay in between. In germline, CDR1 is LNHDA, CDR2 SQIVND (reference sequence). This CDR3 is CASSIPMGINSPLHF. CDR3 DNA: TGTGCCAGTAGTATCCCTATGGGGATTAATTCACCCCTCCACTTT.

V is TRBV4-1 and J is TRBJ2-3, with 10 positions matching TRBD2. V trimming: 1 base; J trimming: 5 bases; junction bases outside the gene matches: 9. CDR3 length equals 17 residues. CDR1 is MGHRA and CDR2 is YSYEKL in the germline V gene. The CDR3: CASSQGSGLAGVDTQYF. The CDR3 DNA reads TGCGCCAGCAGCCAAGGGTCCGGGCTAGCGGGGGTAGATACGCAGTATTTT.

The chain employs TRBV5-4 and TRBJ2-3; 7 bases fit TRBD2. Per germline, CDR1 SGHNT and CDR2 YYREEE (reference sequence). The J segment lost 4 bases and the V segment lost 1 base, leaving 9 bases of the junction unmatched. There are 16 residues in the CDR3. This chain's CDR3 is CASSLLASGAPDTQYF. CDR3 nucleotides: TGTGCCAGCAGCTTGCTGGCTAGCGGAGCGCCAGATACGCAGTATTTT.

This chain uses TRBV5-4 with TRBJ2-3; a possible D gene is TRBD1 (5 bases). Between the trimmed V and J ends, which lost 0 bases and 2 bases, there was a span of 16 bases. The germline V gene encodes CDR1 SGHNT and CDR2 YYREEE (reference sequence). The CDR3 sequence is 17 residues long. This chain's CDR3 is CASSLAVWGGDTDTQYF. DNA for the CDR3: TGTGCCAGCAGCTTGGCCGTGTGGGGCGGAGACACAGATACGCAGTATTTT.

A few counts support this clone. V is TRBV6-1 and J is TRBJ1-4; no definite D call. This CDR3 contains 15 residues. The germline CDR1 and CDR2 sequences are MNHNS and SASEGT. With 5 bases removed from V and 7 bases from J, the gap between germline ends came to 17 bases. The CDR3 bases are TGTGCCAGCAGTTTATCAGCAGCCCTGGGTGAAAAACTGTTTTTT. It translates to CASSLSAALGEKLFF.

The sample holds a few counts of this clone. Other DNA sequences in this specimen translate into the identical CDR3. The chain employs TRBV1 and TRBJ2-1; the table names TRBD2, a call not compared with the DNA. TRBV1 is noted as a pseudogene. CDR3 size: 19 residues. The CDR3 loop is CTSSQDDWASGGEGNEQFF. The CDR3 DNA sequence: TGCACCAGCAGCCAAGATGATTGGGCTAGTGGGGGGGAGGGCAATGAGCAGTTCTTC.

The rearrangement uses TRBV15 and TRBJ2-2; D may match TRBD1 or TRBD2 (7 bases each). Trimming took off 5 bases at V and 3 bases at J, with 16 bases between the two ends. The CDR3 covers 16 residues. CDR1 is LNHNV, CDR2 YYDKDF, per germline (reference sequence). The CDR3 region is CATSVTPGGDTGELFF. Here the CDR3 DNA reads TGTGCCACCAGCGTAACCCCAGGGGGGGACACCGGGGAGCTGTTTTTT.

This chain joins TRBV19 and TRBJ2-2; TRBD1 aligns across 7 bases. Germline V gives CDR1 LNHDA, CDR2 SQIVND (reference sequence). V shed 7 bases and J 6 bases; nucleotides not matched to a gene: 11. This CDR3 region has 15 residues. CDR3 in amino acids: CASKFYRGDPGELFF. Written as DNA, the CDR3 is TGTGCCAGTAAATTTTACAGGGGAGACCCCGGGGAGCTGTTTTTT. The full variable domain, its missing parts supplied by reference TRBV19 and TRBJ2-2, is DGGITQSPKYLFRKEGQNVTLSCEQNLNHDAMYWYRQDPGQGLRLIYYSQIVNDFQKGDIAEGYSVSREKKESFPLTVTSAQKNPTAFYLCASKFYRGDPGELFFGEGSRLTVL.

This chain connects TRBV7-2 to TRBJ2-3; D gene unclear. The V end was cut by 4 bases, the J end by 4 bases, with 12 bases between. The CDR3 has 14 amino acids. Germline V gene data show CDR1 as SGHTA and CDR2 as FQGNSA. The CDR3 nucleotides read TGTGCCAGCAGCTCGGACCCAGGCCCAGATACGCAGTATTTT. Amino acid sequence: CASSSDPGPDTQYF.

This chain connects TRBV27 to TRBJ2-5; TRBD1 is a possible D gene (5 bases). Trimming left V 5 bases short and J 5 bases short, with 12 bases between. Germline CDR1 and CDR2: MNHEY and SMNVEV (reference sequence). CDR3 length equals 13 residues. The CDR3 region is CASSVGRRETQYF. The CDR3, as DNA: TGTGCCAGCAGTGTGGGGCGCCGGGAGACCCAGTACTTC.

The chain couples TRBV7-9 to TRBJ2-1, with TRBD2 matching over 10 bases. Germline CDR1 is SEHNR and CDR2 is FQNEAQ (reference sequence). The J segment lost 4 bases and the V segment lost 0 bases, leaving 0 bases of the junction unmatched. CDR3 size: 15 residues. The CDR3 bases are TGTGCCAGCAGCTTAGCTAGCGGGGGGTACAATGAGCAGTTCTTC. Its protein is CASSLASGGYNEQFF. The full variable domain, its missing parts supplied by reference TRBV7-9 and TRBJ2-1, is DTGVSQNPRHKITKRGQNVTFRCDPISEHNRLYWYRQTLGQGPEFLTYFQNEAQLEKSRLLSDRFSAERPKGSFSTLEIQRTEQGDSAMYLCASSLASGGYNEQFFGPGTRLTVL.